Listed below are T cell receptor beta chains from one sample, sequenced in a study of response to subunit inactivated influenza vaccine. TCRdb independently ran MiXCR on the RT-PCR reads; one entry per CDR3 protein. The sample contains about 830,000 distinct CDR3 sequences, about 18% of which appear only once. The material sequenced was PBMCs from blood, taken about 5 days after vaccination. The source is a man between 45 and 60 years old who received an inactivated influenza vaccine. Both conserved end residues are part of each CDR3. The order of the fields is J gene, V gene, D gene, clone size, CDR3 protein, CDR3 DNA. D genes are given only for firm matches. Size is omitted from some rows. Given values are once, few, many or a class for expanded clones.

TRBJ2-7	TRBV7-2	.	.	CASTLGGGNGEQYF	TGTGCCAGCACCCTGGGAGGGGGAAATGGCGAGCAGTACTTC
TRBJ2-2	TRBV12-3/TRBV12-4	.	.	CASSSGQPPGELFF	TGTGCCAGCAGTTCGGGACAACCCCCCGGGGAGCTGTTTTTT
TRBJ1-2	TRBV7-9	TRBD1	.	CASSLFSDRNYGYTF	TGTGCCAGCAGCTTATTTTCGGACAGGAACTATGGCTACACCTTC
TRBJ2-1	TRBV12-3/TRBV12-4	.	few	CASSPLSVLAQFF	TGTGCCAGCAGTCCTCTATCGGTCTTAGCGCAGTTCTTC
TRBJ2-1	TRBV13	.	few	CASSLPGFNEQFF	TGTGCCAGCAGCCTACCGGGATTCAATGAGCAGTTCTTC
TRBJ2-5	TRBV3-1	.	.	CASTLLGHYEGETQYF	TGTGCCAGCACCCTTCTGGGGCACTATGAGGGGGAGACCCAGTACTTC
TRBJ2-6	TRBV7-2	.	.	CASSLPRGSGANVLTF	TGTGCCAGCAGCTTACCCAGGGGTTCTGGGGCCAACGTCCTGACTTTC
TRBJ1-2	TRBV29-1	TRBD1	few	CSVSQDRGNYGYTF	TGCAGCGTTTCCCAAGACAGGGGCAACTATGGCTACACCTTC
TRBJ2-3	TRBV18	.	.	CASSPGRQSSTDTQYF	TGTGCCAGCTCACCCGGTAGACAGTCTAGCACAGATACGCAGTATTTT
TRBJ1-2	TRBV29-1	.	few	CSVGAGSNYGYTF	TGCAGCGTTGGGGCGGGTTCTAACTATGGCTACACCTTC
TRBJ2-1	TRBV5-1	TRBD1	many	CASSSIRNTGGNEQFF	TGCGCCAGCAGCTCGATCCGCAACACAGGGGGCAATGAGCAGTTCTTC
TRBJ1-3	TRBV6-5	TRBD1	few	CASSPLTGAGNTIYF	TGTGCCAGCAGCCCTCTGACAGGGGCTGGAAACACCATATATTTT
TRBJ1-3	TRBV7-9	.	.	CASSLETSGSGNTIYF	TGTGCCAGCAGCTTGGAGACCTCAGGGTCTGGAAACACCATATATTTT
TRBJ2-7	TRBV29-1	TRBD1	many	CSANGQGELEQYF	TGCAGCGCCAATGGACAGGGAGAACTCGAGCAGTACTTC
TRBJ1-1	TRBV12-3/TRBV12-4	.	.	CASSFPRGGERAEAFF	TGTGCCAGCAGCTTCCCCCGGGGAGGGGAGAGGGCTGAAGCTTTCTTT
TRBJ2-5	TRBV12-3/TRBV12-4	.	many	CASSFRDPQETQYF	TGTGCCAGCAGTTTCCGGGACCCCCAAGAGACCCAGTACTTC
TRBJ2-3	TRBV20-1	.	.	CSADTIPGDTQYF	TGCAGTGCTGACACAATACCGGGGGATACGCAGTATTTT
TRBJ2-1	TRBV11-2	TRBD1	few	CASSSTGVRYNEQFF	TGTGCCAGCAGCTCGACAGGGGTACGGTACAATGAGCAGTTCTTC
TRBJ2-7	TRBV15	.	.	CATSRRGPSSSYEQYF	TGTGCCACCAGCAGACGGGGTCCCTCGAGCTCCTACGAGCAGTACTTC
TRBJ2-3	TRBV5-1	.	.	CASSSNPGLDTQYF	TGCGCCAGCAGCTCAAATCCAGGGTTAGATACGCAGTATTTT
TRBJ2-7	TRBV5-4	TRBD2	.	CASSSGLAGLNYEQYF	TGTGCCAGCAGCTCCGGACTAGCGGGGTTGAACTACGAGCAGTACTTC
TRBJ2-1	TRBV14	TRBD2	.	CASSNSGRFNEQFF	TGTGCCAGCAGCAATAGCGGGAGGTTCAATGAGCAGTTCTTC
TRBJ2-7	TRBV5-1	.	.	CASSLERGDEQYF	TGCGCCAGCAGCTTGGAGAGGGGGGACGAGCAGTACTTC
TRBJ2-1	TRBV7-6	.	.	CASSPRHSYEQFF	TGTGCCAGCAGCCCCCGACATTCCTATGAGCAGTTCTTC
TRBJ2-7	TRBV20-1	TRBD2	.	CSARDPGTRSSYEQYF	TGCAGTGCTAGAGACCCCGGGACTAGGTCTTCCTACGAGCAGTACTTC
TRBJ2-3	TRBV20-1	TRBD1	many	CSALRDSRPDTQYF	TGCAGTGCTCTCCGGGACAGTCGCCCAGATACGCAGTATTTT
TRBJ2-1	TRBV7-9	TRBD2	.	CASSSSGRPDNEQFF	TGTGCCAGCAGCTCTAGCGGGAGGCCGGACAATGAGCAGTTCTTC
TRBJ1-1	TRBV5-1	TRBD1	.	CASSVSGSGGTEAFF	TGCGCCAGCAGCGTTTCTGGTTCAGGGGGCACTGAAGCTTTCTTT
TRBJ2-4	TRBV15	.	.	CATSSRAEAKNIQYF	TGTGCCACCAGCAGCCGGGCCGAAGCCAAAAACATTCAGTACTTC
TRBJ1-1	TRBV20-1	.	many	CSANPSGRSLEAFF	TGCAGTGCCAACCCCTCCGGCAGGTCCTTAGAAGCTTTCTTT
TRBJ2-3	TRBV5-1	TRBD1	few	CASSLDLTGVGDTQYF	TGCGCCAGCAGCTTGGACCTGACAGGGGTAGGAGATACGCAGTATTTT
TRBJ1-2	TRBV5-1	TRBD1	.	CASSPVQGQLYGYTF	TGCGCCAGCAGCCCTGTCCAGGGACAGCTCTATGGCTACACCTTC
TRBJ2-2	TRBV5-5	.	few	CASSLVTGRPTGELFF	TGTGCCAGCAGCTTGGTCACGGGACGGCCAACCGGGGAGCTGTTTTTT
TRBJ2-1	TRBV18	.	.	CASSPDLSNEQFF	TGTGCCAGCTCACCGGACCTCTCCAATGAGCAGTTCTTC
TRBJ2-1	TRBV6-2/TRBV6-3	.	few	CASIDAYNEQFF	TGTGCCAGCATAGACGCCTACAATGAGCAGTTCTTC
TRBJ2-7	TRBV20-1	.	.	CSARELTPRDRVGWEQYF	TGCAGTGCTAGAGAATTAACTCCCCGGGACCGGGTCGGGTGGGAGCAGTACTTC
TRBJ2-3	TRBV4-3	TRBD2	many	CASSQEVLAGTDTQYF	TGCGCCAGCAGCCAAGAAGTGCTAGCGGGAACAGATACGCAGTATTTT
TRBJ2-2	TRBV20-1	TRBD2	few	CSARGVSGRWDTGELFF	TGCAGTGCTAGAGGGGTTAGCGGGAGGTGGGACACCGGGGAGCTGTTTTTT
TRBJ2-1	TRBV6-2/TRBV6-3	TRBD2	.	CASSSFSGNYEQFF	TGTGCCAGCAGTTCTTTTAGCGGGAACTATGAGCAGTTCTTC
TRBJ2-1	TRBV6-9	TRBD2	few	CASPSPGLAGVEQFF	TGTGCCAGCCCCTCACCGGGACTAGCGGGAGTCGAGCAGTTCTTC
TRBJ2-1	TRBV7-9	TRBD2	.	CASSSVSGMSYNEQFF	TGTGCCAGCAGCTCAGTTAGCGGGATGTCCTACAATGAGCAGTTCTTC
TRBJ2-7	TRBV6-2/TRBV6-3	.	.	CASSYKNIHEQYF	TGTGCCAGCAGTTACAAGAACATCCACGAGCAGTACTTC
TRBJ2-7	TRBV7-8	.	.	CASTLIRSYEQYF	TGTGCCAGCACCCTAATACGGTCCTACGAGCAGTACTTC
TRBJ2-7	TRBV12-3/TRBV12-4	.	few	CASSLGGPFEQYF	TGTGCCAGCAGTTTAGGTGGGCCGTTCGAGCAGTACTTC
TRBJ2-7	TRBV7-2	.	few	CASSLATGTAVYEQYF	TGTGCCAGCAGCTTAGCGACGGGGACTGCCGTGTACGAGCAGTACTTC
TRBJ1-2	TRBV20-1	.	few	CSARSTMNYGYTF	TGCAGTGCCCGATCGACGATGAACTATGGCTACACCTTC
TRBJ2-2	TRBV29-1	TRBD1	.	CSVGQGFVGELFF	TGCAGCGTTGGACAGGGGTTTGTCGGGGAGCTGTTTTTT
TRBJ2-7	TRBV20-1	TRBD1	few	CSARWTGLVQYF	TGCAGTGCTAGATGGACAGGTCTAGTGCAGTACTTC
TRBJ2-5	TRBV5-1	.	few	CASSLEGGSQETQYF	TGCGCCAGCAGCCTGGAGGGGGGATCCCAAGAGACCCAGTACTTC
TRBJ2-1	TRBV7-3	TRBD1	few	CASGTGANEQFF	TGTGCCAGTGGGACAGGGGCCAATGAGCAGTTCTTC
TRBJ2-1	TRBV11-2	.	few	CASSLDGSEQFF	TGTGCCAGCAGCTTAGATGGTAGTGAGCAGTTCTTC
TRBJ2-7	TRBV19	.	.	CASRRSRSSYEQYF	TGTGCCAGTAGGCGATCAAGGAGCTCCTACGAGCAGTACTTC
TRBJ2-1	TRBV29-1	TRBD1	many	CSTGQGALNEQFF	TGCAGCACGGGACAGGGGGCTTTAAATGAGCAGTTCTTC
TRBJ2-7	TRBV25-1	.	.	CASSEFGAEQYF	TGTGCCAGCAGTGAATTCGGGGCCGAGCAGTACTTC
TRBJ2-5	TRBV7-7	.	few	CASSFERGQGETQYF	TGTGCTAGCAGCTTTGAGCGGGGTCAGGGGGAGACCCAGTACTTC
TRBJ2-4	TRBV10-3	.	.	CAIRSDREHKNIQYF	TGTGCCATCAGATCAGACCGAGAACACAAAAACATTCAGTACTTC
TRBJ2-1	TRBV4-3	TRBD1	.	CASSQGWDREYNEQFF	TGCGCCAGCAGCCAAGGTTGGGACAGGGAATACAATGAGCAGTTCTTC